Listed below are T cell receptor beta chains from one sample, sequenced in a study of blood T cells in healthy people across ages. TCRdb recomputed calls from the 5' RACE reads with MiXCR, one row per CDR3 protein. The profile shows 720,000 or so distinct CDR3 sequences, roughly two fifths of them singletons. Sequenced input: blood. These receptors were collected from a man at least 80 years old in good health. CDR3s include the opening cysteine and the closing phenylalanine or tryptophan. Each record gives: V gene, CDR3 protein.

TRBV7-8	CASSRGDSTYQETQYF
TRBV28	CASRITGDKNTEAFF
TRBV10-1	CASSEYVRESQYF
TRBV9	CASSVSEGPGTYEQYF
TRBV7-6	CASSSQGYGELFF
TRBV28	CASSLTGRGYNEQFF
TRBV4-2	CASSQDPSGTYNEQYF
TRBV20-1	CSASRDRGIEKLFF
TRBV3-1	CASSQDAQRETQYF
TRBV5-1	CASSLQGYNEQYF
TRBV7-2	CASNTLMLTSGGAPDTQYF
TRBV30	CARNLARDQETQFF
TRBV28	CASSFSVLREQYF
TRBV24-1	CAASDSDRNEQFF
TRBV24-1	CATSNTDRGGSYNEQFF
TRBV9	CASNPLGGAETGELFF
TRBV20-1	CSAPRTTKYNEQYF
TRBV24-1	CATSDRDLGETQYF
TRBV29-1	CSCGGSKYEQYF
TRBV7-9	CASSLGNEAFF
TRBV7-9	CASSDKGVEQYF
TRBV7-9	CSSSLDPDGYTF
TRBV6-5	CASSTGLRNQPQHF
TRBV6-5	CASSRTGGGLNTEAFF
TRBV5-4	CASSWGQGIVNEQYF
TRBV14	CASSQPWTSGYNEQFF
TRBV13	CASSLVEAGTIGDHEQFF
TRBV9	CASSSAGEVNTGELFF
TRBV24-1	CATSEARTGLGNEQFF
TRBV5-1	CASSLSGIKETQYF
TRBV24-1	CATSDSTLTGGGETQYF
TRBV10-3	CAISDSWGISGSKYEQYF
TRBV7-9	CASSPGTGGMKTQYF
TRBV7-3	CASSPLGPSETQYF
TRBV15	CATSPGRLNTEAFF
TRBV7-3	CASSPLARLRADTQYF
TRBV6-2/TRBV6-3	CASRITGYGYTF
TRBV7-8	CASSHYSGANVLTF
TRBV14	CASSQEPRWGEKLFF
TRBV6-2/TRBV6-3	CASSSAGQGKNEQYF
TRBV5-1	CASSSTPGGETQYF
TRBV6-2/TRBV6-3	CASGALIQETQFF
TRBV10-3	CAISEAGGTDTQYF
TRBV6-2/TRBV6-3	CASRHNPGLVVNEQFF
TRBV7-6	CASSPDMEGYTF
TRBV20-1	CSAEKEAYQETQYF
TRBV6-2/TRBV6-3	CASSLSFGAQYF
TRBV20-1	CSAREGGRNYGYTF
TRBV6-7	CASSYSRDRFNEKLFF
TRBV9	CASSVTSSGELFF
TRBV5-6	CASSPGQGEIEQFF
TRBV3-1	CASSQKGRSSYEQYF
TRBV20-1	CSARFRTDNEQFF
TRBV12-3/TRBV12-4	CASSLGAPRRGQFF